Following are 27 T cell receptor beta chains from one sample sequenced in a study of cytomegalovirus exposure and HLA in healthy donors. 13 Jbeta primers and 60 Vbeta primers were used for the PCR. Profiled with immunoSEQ multiplex PCR; TCRdb holds only in-frame clones, not every one. The sample has about 100,000 clones; 75% are singletons. Sequenced: PBMCs. These receptor sequences come from a man aged 50-60 years in good health and CMV-seronegative.

This sequence joins TRBV30 and TRBJ2-3, with no clear D. CDR1 and CDR2 (germline): GTSNPN, SVGIG (reference sequence). The V end lost 3 bases, the J end lost 4 bases, and 5 bases lay between the germline ends. This CDR3 is built from 11 residues. CDR3: CAWRVADTQYF. The CDR3 bases are TGTGCCTGGAGGGTAGCAGATACGCAGTATTTT.

This chain uses TRBV19 with TRBJ2-3; TRBD2 agrees at 7 bases. CDR1 is LNHDA and CDR2 is SQIVND in the germline V gene (reference sequence). The CDR3 totals 15 residues. With 3 bases clipped from V and 3 bases from J, the junction kept 6 bases outside the gene matches. CDR3 sequence: CASSMGGGSTDTQYF. CDR3 bases: TGTGCCAGTAGTATGGGGGGAGGGTCGACAGATACGCAGTATTTT.

The rearrangement uses TRBV18 and TRBJ2-5, with D possibly being TRBD1 (6 bases). Germline V gives CDR1 KGHSH, CDR2 LQKENI. CDR3 length: 13 residues. V was shortened by 7 bases and J by 2 bases, with 11 bases between the two germline ends. CDR3 loop: CASFSTGQETQYF. The CDR3 DNA reads as TGTGCCAGCTTTTCGACAGGTCAAGAGACCCAGTACTTC.

A remark on this clone: Other DNA sequences within the sample encode an identical CDR3. This chain joins TRBV28 and TRBJ2-5; D is undetermined. V shed 7 bases and J shed 5 bases, with 8 bases lying between them. The V gene's germline CDR1 is MDHEN and CDR2 SYDVKM. CDR3 length: 11 amino acids. DNA for the CDR3: TGTGCCAGCACCACTGCGGAGACCCAGTACTTC. Encoded protein: CASTTAETQYF. Supplemented by reference TRBV28 and TRBJ2-5, the full variable domain reads DVKVTQSSRYLVKRTGEKVFLECVQDMDHENMFWYRQDPGLGLRLIYFSYDVKMKEKGDIPEGYSVSREKKERFSLILESASTNQTSMYLCASTTAETQYFGPGTRLLVL.

The rearrangement links TRBV6-5 to TRBJ1-2; TRBD1 matches 9 bases. V lost 6 bases, J lost 5 bases, and 7 bases stayed unmatched. Per germline, CDR1 MNHEY and CDR2 SVGAGI. This CDR3 region has 14 residues. CDR3 region: CASSPRQGDYGYTF. The CDR3 DNA is TGTGCCAGCAGCCCGAGACAGGGGGATTATGGCTACACCTTC.

The chain couples TRBV11-1 to TRBJ2-1; D uncertain. Germline values: CDR1 SGHAT, CDR2 FQDESV (reference sequence). The CDR3 runs 13 residues. V was pared by 3 bases and J by 5 bases, with 8 bases between. CDR3 residues: CASSFSTNNEQFF. DNA of the CDR3: TGTGCCAGCAGCTTCTCTACTAACAATGAGCAGTTCTTC. Together with reference TRBV11-1 and TRBJ2-1, the CDR3 gives the full variable domain: EAEVAQSPRYKITEKSQAVAFWCDPISGHATLYWYRQILGQGPELLVQFQDESVVDDSQLPKDRFSAERLKGVDSTLKIQPAELGDSAMYLCASSFSTNNEQFFGPGTRLTVL.

This chain joins TRBV19 and TRBJ1-4; D is perhaps TRBD1 (6 bases). Trimming stripped 5 bases from V and 4 bases from J, with 17 bases between. CDR1 LNHDA and CDR2 SQIVND come from the germline V gene (reference sequence). There are 16 residues in the CDR3. CDR3 sequence reads: CASSVRTGNLNEKLFF. The CDR3 coding sequence is TGTGCCAGTAGTGTCCGTACAGGGAACCTTAATGAAAAACTGTTTTTT.

V and J are TRBV6-5 and TRBJ2-2; unclear D gene. V lost 6 bases to trimming and J lost 0 bases, with 11 bases between them. The CDR3 runs 15 residues. Germline CDR1 is MNHEY and CDR2 is SVGAGI. The CDR3 loop is CASRYSLANTGELFF. The CDR3 DNA reads TGTGCCAGCAGGTACAGCCTCGCGAACACCGGGGAGCTGTTTTTT.

By frequency in the sample, this clone is medium-sized. The CDR3: CASSPPGLALGNEQFF. The CDR3, as DNA: TGTGCCAGCTCACCACCGGGACTAGCATTAGGCAATGAGCAGTTCTTC. J is TRBJ2-1 and V is TRBV18; 9 nucleotides agree with TRBD2. J lost 6 bases, V lost 0 bases, and 6 bases had no gene match. The CDR3 runs to 16 residues. Germline CDR1 is KGHSH and CDR2 is LQKENI.

This rearrangement joins TRBV28 to TRBJ2-7; possibly TRBD2 for D (6 bases). From germline, CDR1 is MDHEN and CDR2 SYDVKM. This CDR3 contains 15 residues. Trimming stripped 3 bases from V and 1 base from J, with 13 bases between. The CDR3, as DNA: TGTGCCAGCAGTTTGCTACCGACTAGTTCCTACGAGCAGTACTTC. The encoded protein is CASSLLPTSSYEQYF.

The genes are TRBV7-2 and TRBJ2-1; D is possibly TRBD2 (7 bases). V dropped 2 bases and J dropped 9 bases, with 14 bases sitting between them. The CDR3 extends over 14 amino acids. The germline gives CDR1 SGHTA, CDR2 FQGNSA. The CDR3 reads CASSLWGGAGEQFF. The DNA of the CDR3 is TGTGCCAGCAGCTTATGGGGGGGGGCAGGTGAGCAGTTCTTC.

The CDR3 here is CASTLDSNTEAFF. CDR3 bases: TGTGCCAGCACTCTAGACAGTAACACTGAAGCTTTCTTT. The V call is TRBV6-1, the J call TRBJ1-1, with TRBD1 as a possible D gene (5 bases). Trimming took 7 bases from V and 2 from J, leaving 11 bases between them. Germline loops: CDR1 MNHNS, CDR2 SASEGT. The CDR3 has 13 amino acids.

A note on this clone: A junction end diverges from the germline sequence, so it may reflect a read error. The chain's CDR3 is CAWSAPGTQRF. The CDR3 DNA follows: TGTGCCTGGAGTGCCCCCGGGACTCAGCGGTTT. The V gene is TRBV30, the J gene TRBJ1-4; possibly TRBD1 for D (5 bases). CDR1 is GTSNPN and CDR2 is SVGIG in the germline V gene (reference sequence). The CDR3 has 11 residues.

This clone has just a few counts. This rearrangement joins TRBV11-2 to TRBJ1-2; TRBD1 might be the D (5 bases). This CDR3 comprises 15 residues. The ends were cut back, 3 bases at V and 2 bases at J, with 13 bases in the middle. The germline V gene has CDR1 SGHAT and CDR2 FQNNGV. In DNA form, the CDR3 reads TGTGCCAGCAGCTTGGGACCGGGGGGAAACTATGGCTACACCTTC. Its translation: CASSLGPGGNYGYTF.

The rearrangement uses TRBV28 and TRBJ2-7; TRBD1 aligns across 8 bases. The junction had 2 bases not matched to a gene; V was cut back by 9 bases and J by 7 bases. Germline CDR1 reads MDHEN; CDR2 reads SYDVKM. The CDR3 loop spans 10 amino acids. CDR3 loop: CASGTGEQYF. The CDR3 DNA is TGTGCCAGTGGGACAGGTGAGCAGTACTTC.

The rearrangement joins TRBV5-1 to TRBJ2-7, with 10 bases aligning to TRBD2. Per the germline V gene, CDR1 is SGHRS and CDR2 is YFSETQ. The V gene end was trimmed by 8 bases and the J gene end by 6 bases; junction bases not matched to a gene: 8. This CDR3 region has 13 residues. CDR3 in DNA: TGCGCCAGTAGGACTAGCGGCTATGGCGAGCAGTACTTC. Translated: CASRTSGYGEQYF.

This clone was counted between two and nine times. The chain links TRBV5-1 to TRBJ2-3; D may be TRBD1 (5 bases). V lost 0 bases and J lost 3, with 8 bases in between. In germline, CDR1 is SGHRS, CDR2 YFSETQ. This CDR3 comprises 14 residues. For the CDR3, the DNA is TGCGCCAGCAGCTTGGAGCAGGGAACAGATACGCAGTATTTT. Residues: CASSLEQGTDTQYF.

The V gene is TRBV27, the J gene TRBJ2-1; D is possibly TRBD2 (5 bases). The V and J ends lost 2 bases and 0 bases respectively, with 11 bases between them. CDR1 is MNHEY, CDR2 SMNVEV, per germline (reference sequence). The CDR3 is 16 amino acids. The CDR3 loop reads CASSLVGGPSYNEQFF. The CDR3 nucleotides read TGTGCCAGCAGTTTAGTTGGCGGGCCCTCCTACAATGAGCAGTTCTTC.

The chain has TRBV7-7 and TRBJ2-1; possibly TRBD1 for D (5 bases). V gave up 1 base and J gave up 4 bases, with 5 bases separating them. The CDR3 consists of 13 residues. Per the germline V gene, CDR1 is SSHAT and CDR2 is FNYEAQ (reference sequence). The CDR3 DNA is TGTGCCAGCAGCTTAGACAGGTACAATGAGCAGTTCTTC. The encoded protein is CASSLDRYNEQFF.

The chain employs TRBV27 and TRBJ2-7; D may be TRBD1 (5 bases). V was clipped by 3 bases and J by 3 bases, with 12 bases between them. The CDR3 sequence is 14 residues long. Per germline, CDR1 MNHEY and CDR2 SMNVEV (reference sequence). The CDR3 region is CASSFRTNHYEQYF. CDR3 sequence (DNA): TGTGCCAGCAGTTTCAGGACAAATCACTACGAGCAGTACTTC.

The chain recombines TRBV5-8 with TRBJ2-3; D unclear. Germline CDR1 reads SGHTS; CDR2 reads YDEGEE. V was clipped by 4 bases and J by 2 bases, with 17 bases between them. The CDR3 runs to 16 residues. CDR3 in DNA: TGTGCCAGCAGCACCGACCAGTACGACATCACAGATACGCAGTATTTT. Translation: CASSTDQYDITDTQYF.

The rearrangement joins TRBV6-5 to TRBJ2-4, with TRBD1 as a possible D gene (6 bases). CDR3 length: 15 amino acids. Germline CDR1 is MNHEY and CDR2 is SVGAGI. V lost 4 bases and J lost 9, with 19 bases in between. The CDR3 loop is CASSSRLGRGGIQYF. CDR3 nucleotides: TGTGCCAGCAGTTCCCGACTCGGCAGGGGTGGCATTCAGTACTTC.

The count of this clone is one. This chain connects TRBV7-3 to TRBJ2-7; possible D gene TRBD1, 5 bases. Germline CDR1 and CDR2: SGHTA and FQGTGA. CDR3 length equals 13 residues. Trimming took off 3 bases at V and 4 bases at J, with 10 bases between the two ends. CDR3 loop: CASSFSPGYEQYF. CDR3 nucleotide sequence: TGTGCCAGCAGCTTCTCACCAGGGTACGAGCAGTACTTC.

CDR3 region: CASSIRGLPAAGDTQYF. The CDR3 coding sequence is TGTGCCAGCAGTATTAGGGGACTCCCCGCCGCAGGGGATACGCAGTATTTT. The chain carries TRBV27 and TRBJ2-3; tentative D call: TRBD2 (6 bases). V was clipped by 5 bases and J by 6 bases, with 24 bases between them. This CDR3 is 17 amino acids long. From germline, CDR1 is MNHEY and CDR2 SMNVEV (reference sequence).

This clone appeared once. CDR3 coding DNA: TGTGCCAGCACTCATGAGAGCGGGGGGTACACCGGGGAGCTGTTTTTT. Its protein is CASTHESGGYTGELFF. The J gene is TRBJ2-2, the V gene TRBV7-2; 9 nucleotides align to TRBD2. Per the germline V gene, CDR1 is SGHTA and CDR2 is FQGNSA. The CDR3 sequence is 16 residues long. V gave up 7 bases and J gave up 3 bases; unmatched junction bases: 9.

The rearrangement joins TRBV28 to TRBJ2-5; D is perhaps TRBD1 (5 bases). V gave up 3 bases and J gave up 2 bases, with 16 bases separating them. Germline-derived CDR1 and CDR2 are MDHEN and SYDVKM. CDR3 size: 16 residues. Written as DNA, the CDR3 is TGTGCCAGCAGTTTCCCCCGACAGACAGAACAAGAGACCCAGTACTTC. It encodes CASSFPRQTEQETQYF.

The gene calls are TRBV2 and TRBJ2-7; D is perhaps TRBD1 (5 bases). The length of the CDR3 is 10 residues. CDR1 is SNHLY, CDR2 FYNNEI, per germline. This chain's CDR3 is CVSGAFEQYF. CDR3 DNA sequence: TGTGTCAGTGGGGCCTTTGAGCAGTACTTC.